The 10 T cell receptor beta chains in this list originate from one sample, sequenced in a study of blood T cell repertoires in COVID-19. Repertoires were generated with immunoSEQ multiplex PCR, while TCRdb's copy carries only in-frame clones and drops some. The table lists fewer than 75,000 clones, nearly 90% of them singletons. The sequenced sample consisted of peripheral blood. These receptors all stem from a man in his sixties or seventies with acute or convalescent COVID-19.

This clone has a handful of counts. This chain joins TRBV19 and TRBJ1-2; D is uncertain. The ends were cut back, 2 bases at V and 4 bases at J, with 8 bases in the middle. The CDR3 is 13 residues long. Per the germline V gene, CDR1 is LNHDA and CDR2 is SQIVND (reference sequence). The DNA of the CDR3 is TGTGCCAGTAGTATAACGGGAGCCTATGGCTACACCTTC. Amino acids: CASSITGAYGYTF. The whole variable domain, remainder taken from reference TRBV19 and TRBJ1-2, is DGGITQSPKYLFRKEGQNVTLSCEQNLNHDAMYWYRQDPGQGLRLIYYSQIVNDFQKGDIAEGYSVSREKKESFPLTVTSAQKNPTAFYLCASSITGAYGYTFGSGTRLTVV.

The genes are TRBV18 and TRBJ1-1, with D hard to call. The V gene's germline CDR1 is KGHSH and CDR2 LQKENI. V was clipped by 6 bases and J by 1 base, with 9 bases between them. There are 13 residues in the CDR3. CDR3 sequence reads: CASSPNSNTEAFF. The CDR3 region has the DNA TGTGCCAGCTCCCCTAATTCGAACACTGAAGCTTTCTTT.

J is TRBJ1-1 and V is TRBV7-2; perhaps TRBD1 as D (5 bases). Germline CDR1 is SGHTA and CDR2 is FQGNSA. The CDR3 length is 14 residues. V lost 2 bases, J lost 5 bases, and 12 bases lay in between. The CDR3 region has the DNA TGTGCCAGCAGCTTATATCTCGGGGGGACTGAAGCTTTCTTT. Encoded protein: CASSLYLGGTEAFF.

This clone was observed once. The CDR3 DNA reads TGTGCCAGCAGCCGAGGACTAGCGGGGAGGACAGATACGCAGTATTTT. Translating gives CASSRGLAGRTDTQYF. The rearrangement links TRBV3-1 (or the pseudogene TRBV3-2) to TRBJ2-3; 12 bases align to TRBD2. V lost 4 bases and J lost 3; bases outside the gene matches: 5. Germline lookup yields CDR1 LGHDT and CDR2 YNNKEL (reference sequence). This CDR3 has 16 residues.

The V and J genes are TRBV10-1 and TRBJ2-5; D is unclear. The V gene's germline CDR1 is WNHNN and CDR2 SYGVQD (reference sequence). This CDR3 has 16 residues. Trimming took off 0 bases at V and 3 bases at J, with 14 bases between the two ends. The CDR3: CASSESRWAVEETQYF. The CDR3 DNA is TGCGCCAGCAGTGAGTCTCGGTGGGCAGTAGAAGAGACCCAGTACTTC.

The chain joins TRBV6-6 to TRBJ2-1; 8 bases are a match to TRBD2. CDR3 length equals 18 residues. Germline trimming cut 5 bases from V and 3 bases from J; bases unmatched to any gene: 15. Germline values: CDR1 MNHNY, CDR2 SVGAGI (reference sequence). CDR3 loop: CASSPPFRAGGVYNEQFF. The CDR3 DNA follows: TGTGCCAGCAGTCCCCCCTTTCGGGCGGGGGGAGTCTACAATGAGCAGTTCTTC.

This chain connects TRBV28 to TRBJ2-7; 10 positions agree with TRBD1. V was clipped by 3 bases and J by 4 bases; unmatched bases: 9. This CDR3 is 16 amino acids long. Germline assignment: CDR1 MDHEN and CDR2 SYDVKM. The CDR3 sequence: CASSFSPGQGYYEQYF. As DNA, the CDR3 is TGTGCCAGCAGTTTTTCACCGGGACAGGGGTATTACGAGCAGTACTTC.

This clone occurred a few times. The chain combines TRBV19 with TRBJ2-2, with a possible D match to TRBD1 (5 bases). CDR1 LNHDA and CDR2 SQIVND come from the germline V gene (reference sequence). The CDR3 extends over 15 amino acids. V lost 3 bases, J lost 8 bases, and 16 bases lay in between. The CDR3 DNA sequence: TGTGCCAGTAGTATTGAGTTGGGGCGTCCGGGGGAGCTGTTTTTT. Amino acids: CASSIELGRPGELFF.

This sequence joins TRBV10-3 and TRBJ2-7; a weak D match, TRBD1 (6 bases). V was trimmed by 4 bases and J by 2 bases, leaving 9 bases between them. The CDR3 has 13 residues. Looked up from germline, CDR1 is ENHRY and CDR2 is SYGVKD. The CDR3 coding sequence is TGTGCCATCAGTGGACAGGCGGCCTACGAGCAGTACTTC. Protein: CAISGQAAYEQYF.

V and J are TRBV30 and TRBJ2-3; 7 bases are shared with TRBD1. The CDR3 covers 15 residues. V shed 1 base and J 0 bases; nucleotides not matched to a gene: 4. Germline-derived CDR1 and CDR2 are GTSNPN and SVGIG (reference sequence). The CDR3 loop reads CAWSGQGVSTDTQYF. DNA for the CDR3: TGTGCCTGGAGTGGACAGGGAGTTAGCACAGATACGCAGTATTTT.